What follows is one T cell receptor beta chain and its context. These data are taken from a study of blood T cell repertoires in COVID-19. Overall study context: The United States, Italy and Spain supplied acute and convalescent COVID-19 samples. T cells, B-cell-depleted T cells, or PBMCs supplied cDNA or gDNA.

Assay used: immunoSEQ multiplex PCR; TCRdb lists only in-frame clones, some missing. The table shows around 220,000 clones, with approximately 91% occurring only once. Germline-derived CDR1 and CDR2 are MGHRA and YSYEKL. The CDR3 extends over 14 amino acids. Trimming took off 0 bases at V and 10 bases at J, with 14 bases between the two ends. The specimen sequenced was peripheral blood. This chain links TRBV4-1 with TRBJ2-3, with D uncertain. This receptor was obtained from a woman between 35 and 50 years old who had recovered from COVID-19. CDR3 in amino acids: CASSQEERAGSQYF. In DNA, the CDR3 is TGCGCCAGCAGCCAAGAAGAGCGAGCCGGGTCGCAGTATTTT.